This record covers a single T cell receptor beta chain. Its antigen is as yet unknown. This entry comes from a study of post-analysis software for immune sequencing data. As for the study in general: In terms of disease course, relapsing-remitting, secondary progressive and progressive-relapsing multiple sclerosis were included.

Trimming took off 3 bases at V and 5 bases at J, with 14 bases between the two ends. The CDR3 is 15 residues long. Germline assignment: CDR1 MDHEN and CDR2 SYDVKM. Findings and caveats of the study: In patients, TRBV5-6, TRBV5-1 and TRBV20-1 belonged to several TRBV segments found more frequently than in controls.

TCR beta cDNA libraries included unique molecular identifiers. Using its own MiXCR run on the PCR reads, TCRdb lists one record per CDR3 protein. The sample shows 550,000 to 700,000 distinct CDR3 sequences, roughly 47% of them seen only once. The receptor was isolated from a girl between 10 and 17 years old with multiple sclerosis. Material for sequencing was blood. This chain connects TRBV28 to TRBJ2-4; D ambiguous. Written as DNA, the CDR3 is TGTGCCAGCAGTTTCTTCCGGGTAGACCAAAACATTCAGTACTTC. Protein product: CASSFFRVDQNIQYF.